This T cell receptor beta chain is drawn from a study of T cell responses to AZD1222 COVID-19 vaccine. Whole-study results and caveats: The peak T cell response came first, and repertoires were sampled only after it. Spike-specific TCR breadth and depth grew following two AZD1222 doses. Donors, mostly white British, included more females; clonal diversity was possibly underestimated.

The CDR3 covers 12 residues. Trimming shortened V by 7 bases and J by 8 bases, and 14 bases separated the two germline ends. A remark on this clone: The antigen is unknown.

Assay: immunoSEQ multiplex PCR; the TCRdb copy retains only in-frame clones and omits some. The sample contains over 150,000 clones, approximately 94% of which appear only once. This specimen consisted of peripheral blood, obtained 28 days after the second AZD1222 dose. The receptor's source is an adult who received the AZD1222 COVID-19 vaccine. The gene calls are TRBV12-3 or TRBV12-4 and TRBJ1-2; a weak D match, TRBD1 (6 bases). This CDR3 is CASIRGAGGYTF. DNA for the CDR3: TGTGCCAGCATCAGGGGTGCGGGGGGCTACACCTTC.